Below, 26 T cell receptor beta chains from the same sample are listed, as sequenced in a study of T cell changes during pregnancy in multiple sclerosis. Only in-frame clones appear in the TCRdb table, and some are missing; sequencing was by immunoSEQ multiplex PCR. The table records roughly 42,000 clones, 85% to 95% of them present only once. Sequencing was performed on CD8+ T cells from peripheral blood mononuclear cells, taken in the third trimester of pregnancy. The receptors shown here come from a female donor with multiple sclerosis, enrolled in a pregnancy study.

V and J are TRBV27 and TRBJ1-2; 7 positions match TRBD1. Per the germline V gene, CDR1 is MNHEY and CDR2 is SMNVEV (reference sequence). The V gene end was trimmed by 5 bases and the J gene end by 7 bases; junction bases not matched to a gene: 13. The CDR3 totals 15 residues. CDR3 loop: CASSPVRDRVSGYTF. The CDR3, as DNA: TGTGCCAGCAGTCCAGTCCGGGACAGAGTAAGTGGCTACACCTTC.

The rearrangement joins TRBV30 to TRBJ2-1; 10 nucleotides agree with TRBD1. There are 14 residues in the CDR3. The trim removed 7 bases at V and 9 bases at J, leaving 12 bases unmatched. Germline CDR1 reads GTSNPN; CDR2 reads SVGIG (reference sequence). The CDR3 DNA reads TGTGCCTCGACTAGTGGGACAGGGGCTGTTGAGCAGTTCTTC. It codes for CASTSGTGAVEQFF.

This sequence joins TRBV5-6 and TRBJ2-7, with a tentative D call TRBD2 (5 bases). The length of the CDR3 is 14 residues. The germline CDR1 and CDR2 sequences are SGHDT and YYEEEE. Trimming pared 3 bases from V and 0 bases from J, leaving 10 bases between. The CDR3 sequence is CASSSTGSSYEQYF. CDR3 bases: TGTGCCAGCAGCTCAACGGGGAGCTCCTACGAGCAGTACTTC.

The rearrangement links TRBV30 to TRBJ2-3, with a tentative D call TRBD2 (5 bases). The V and J ends lost 1 base and 0 bases respectively, with 11 bases between them. This CDR3 contains 15 residues. From germline, CDR1 is GTSNPN and CDR2 SVGIG (reference sequence). The CDR3 sequence is CAWSDLAPSTDTQYF. The CDR3 bases are TGTGCCTGGAGTGATCTAGCCCCTAGCACAGATACGCAGTATTTT.

The chain joins TRBV6-4 to TRBJ2-7; 10 bases are a match to TRBD1. The V and J ends lost 0 bases and 3 bases, in that order; junction bases with no gene match: 8. Germline values: CDR1 MRHNA, CDR2 SNTAGT. This CDR3 contains 17 residues. CDR3 nucleotide sequence: TGTGCCAGCAGTGACTCGAGCAAATGGGACAGGGGCTACGAGCAGTACTTC. This sequence encodes CASSDSSKWDRGYEQYF.

The V and J genes are TRBV7-9 and TRBJ1-4; no definite D call. V lost 5 bases to trimming and J lost 1 base, with 5 bases between them. The CDR3 extends over 13 amino acids. From germline, CDR1 is SEHNR and CDR2 FQNEAQ (reference sequence). CDR3 in amino acids: CASSPRTNEKLFF. As DNA, the CDR3 is TGTGCCAGCAGCCCCCGAACTAATGAAAAACTGTTTTTT.

J is TRBJ2-1 and V is TRBV13; 9 bases are shared with TRBD2. Germline values: CDR1 PRHDT, CDR2 FYEKMQ (reference sequence). Trimming took 5 bases from V and 8 from J; bases not matched to a gene: 7. The CDR3 is made up of 14 amino acids. For the CDR3, the DNA is TGTGCCAGCAGCAACGGACTAGCGATCGATGAGCAGTTCTTC. Residues: CASSNGLAIDEQFF.

The CDR3 sequence is CASADGGGGQRDSTDTQYF. In DNA form, the CDR3 reads TGTGCCAGCGCCGACGGGGGCGGTGGGCAGCGGGATAGCACAGATACGCAGTATTTT. V gene TRBV27 combines with J gene TRBJ2-3; the D gene is possibly TRBD2 (7 bases). The CDR3 sequence is 19 residues long. The ends were cut back, 8 bases at V and 0 bases at J, with 27 bases in the middle. CDR1 and CDR2 from the germline V gene are MNHEY and SMNVEV (reference sequence).

The CDR3: CASTVRGNNSPLHF. The CDR3, as DNA: TGTGCCAGCACAGTGCGGGGGAACAATTCACCCCTCCACTTT. The chain uses TRBV2 and TRBJ1-6; possible D gene TRBD1, 5 bases. The V and J ends lost 7 bases and 7 bases respectively, with 14 bases between them. CDR3 length: 14 amino acids. Germline V lookup: CDR1 SNHLY, CDR2 FYNNEI.

The chain is built from TRBV5-8 and TRBJ2-7, with a tentative D call TRBD1 (6 bases). The CDR3 has 14 residues. Trimming removed 0 bases at V and 2 bases at J, with 9 bases between. Germline V gives CDR1 SGHTS, CDR2 YDEGEE. The CDR3, as DNA: TGTGCCAGCAGCTTGGTACAGGGACCCTACGAGCAGTACTTC. This sequence encodes CASSLVQGPYEQYF.

This clone was counted a single time. The chain employs TRBV7-3 and TRBJ2-2, with D maybe TRBD2 (6 bases). The CDR3 runs 14 residues. The V end was cut by 0 bases, the J end by 7 bases, with 9 bases between. The germline V gene encodes CDR1 SGHTA and CDR2 FQGTGA. The CDR3 loop reads CASSLTGTGGELFF. As DNA, the CDR3 is TGTGCCAGCAGCTTAACCGGGACTGGCGGGGAGCTGTTTTTT.

The chain has TRBV5-1 and TRBJ1-2; TRBD1 matches 10 bases. The CDR3 has 15 residues. Unmatched junction bases numbered 3, after V lost 0 bases and J lost 4 bases. Germline lookup yields CDR1 SGHRS and CDR2 YFSETQ. The CDR3 bases are TGCGCCAGCAGCTTGGATGGACAGGGGGGCTATGGCTACACCTTC. It yields the protein CASSLDGQGGYGYTF.

This clone was recorded once. The CDR3 protein is CASSYRGSEAFF. CDR3 DNA: TGTGCCAGCAGTTACAGGGGCTCTGAAGCTTTCTTT. V is TRBV27 and J is TRBJ1-1; TRBD1 aligns across 7 bases. The CDR3 has 12 amino acids. Germline values: CDR1 MNHEY, CDR2 SMNVEV (reference sequence). The V segment lost 4 bases and the J segment 6 bases; nucleotides outside the gene matches: 2.

This sequence joins TRBV5-8 and TRBJ2-3; 8 nucleotides agree with TRBD1. The CDR3 consists of 17 residues. Trimming at V came to 1 base and at J to 0 bases, leaving 7 bases not matched to a gene. CDR1 and CDR2 from the germline V gene are SGHTS and YDEGEE. The CDR3 DNA reads TGTGCCAGCAGCTTGAGCACAGGGGGAAATAGCACAGATACGCAGTATTTT. Protein product: CASSLSTGGNSTDTQYF. Using reference TRBV5-8 and TRBJ2-3 for the parts outside the CDR3, the full variable domain is EAGVTQSPTHLIKTRGQQATLRCSPISGHTSVYWYQQALGLGLQFLLWYDEGEERNRGNFPPRFSGRQFPNYSSELNVNALELEDSALYLCASSLSTGGNSTDTQYFGPGTRLTVL.

The chain recombines TRBV6-5 with TRBJ2-1, with TRBD1 as a possible D gene (5 bases). Per the germline V gene, CDR1 is MNHEY and CDR2 is SVGAGI. The CDR3 covers 14 residues. Trimming left V 0 bases short and J 5 bases short, with 8 bases between. For the CDR3, the DNA is TGTGCCAGCAGTTACTCTGACAGCCACAATGAGCAGTTCTTC. It specifies CASSYSDSHNEQFF.

The rearrangement joins TRBV28 to TRBJ1-1, with D tentatively TRBD1 (5 bases). Germline CDR1 and CDR2: MDHEN and SYDVKM. This CDR3 region has 15 residues. Trimming shortened V by 8 bases and J by 1 base, and 17 bases separated the two germline ends. This CDR3 reads CASYLTGNRNTEAFF. As DNA, the CDR3 is TGTGCCAGCTACCTTACAGGAAACCGGAACACTGAAGCTTTCTTT. The complete variable domain, with remaining parts taken from reference TRBV28 and TRBJ1-1, reads DVKVTQSSRYLVKRTGEKVFLECVQDMDHENMFWYRQDPGLGLRLIYFSYDVKMKEKGDIPEGYSVSREKKERFSLILESASTNQTSMYLCASYLTGNRNTEAFFGQGTRLTVV.

This clone was counted a few times. This sample also contains other DNA sequences that code for the same CDR3. The chain employs TRBV6-5 and TRBJ1-1; D remains ambiguous. This CDR3 has 14 amino acids. Germline loops: CDR1 MNHEY, CDR2 SVGAGI. Trimming pared 0 bases from V and 1 base from J, leaving 6 bases between. CDR3 amino acids: CASSYSEGNTEAFF. The CDR3 region has the DNA TGTGCCAGCAGTTACTCAGAGGGGAACACTGAAGCTTTCTTT.

The V call is TRBV6-4, the J call TRBJ2-1, with unresolved D. Germline V gene lookup returns CDR1 MRHNA and CDR2 SNTAGT. The V and J ends lost 8 bases and 0 bases respectively, with 11 bases between them. The CDR3 length is 14 residues. In DNA, the CDR3 is TGTGCCAGCGCTCCGGAGAGCTCCTACAATGAGCAGTTCTTC. It encodes CASAPESSYNEQFF.

This rearrangement joins TRBV25-1 to TRBJ1-2, with 8 bases fitting TRBD1. Germline V gene lookup returns CDR1 MGHDK and CDR2 SYGVNS. This CDR3 spans 13 amino acids. Trimming cost V 5 bases and J 5 bases; bases outside gene matches: 4. CDR3 sequence reads: CASSPGGAYGYTF. CDR3 coding DNA: TGTGCCAGCAGTCCAGGGGGCGCATATGGCTACACCTTC.

In its sample, this clone was seen once. The chain carries TRBV19 and TRBJ2-7; D perhaps matches TRBD1 (6 bases). The CDR3 loop spans 14 amino acids. Deletions cut 5 bases from V and 0 bases from J, with 11 bases between. Germline CDR1 reads LNHDA; CDR2 reads SQIVND (reference sequence). CDR3 nucleotides: TGTGCCAGTAGTTTGACAGGATACTCCTACGAGCAGTACTTC. The encoded protein is CASSLTGYSYEQYF.

This chain uses TRBV11-2 with TRBJ2-5, with D unclear. The germline CDR1 and CDR2 sequences are SGHAT and FQNNGV. V lost 5 bases, J lost 5 bases, and 6 bases lay in between. The CDR3 has 11 residues. CDR3 sequence reads: CASSPGETQYF. CDR3 coding DNA: TGTGCCAGCAGCCCAGGCGAGACCCAGTACTTC.

A single count supports this clone. This rearrangement joins TRBV4-1 to TRBJ2-1; the D gene is possibly TRBD1 (6 bases). CDR1 and CDR2 from the germline V gene are MGHRA and YSYEKL. The length of the CDR3 is 12 residues. V lost 11 bases to trimming and J lost 6 bases, with 14 bases between them. The CDR3 spells CACRDRLNEQFF. CDR3 DNA sequence: TGCGCCTGCCGAGACAGGCTCAATGAGCAGTTCTTC.

The rearrangement links TRBV28 to TRBJ2-7; TRBD2 aligns across 9 bases. The CDR3 consists of 16 residues. Germline V gene data show CDR1 as MDHEN and CDR2 as SYDVKM. V lost 5 bases to trimming and J lost 1 base; unmatched junction nucleotides: 9. The CDR3 protein is CASSLFSGSVSYEQYF. Written as DNA, the CDR3 is TGTGCCAGCAGTCTGTTTAGCGGGAGCGTGTCCTACGAGCAGTACTTC.

The chain links TRBV11-3 to TRBJ2-3; 8 nucleotides agree with TRBD2. This CDR3 region has 16 residues. Germline V gene lookup returns CDR1 SGHNT and CDR2 YENEEA. J was trimmed by 0 bases and V by 5 bases; bases with no gene match: 7. For the CDR3, the DNA is TGTGCCAGCAGCGCGCGTCGGGGGGGAAGCACAGATACGCAGTATTTT. The encoded protein is CASSARRGGSTDTQYF.

The CDR3 nucleotides are TGTGCCAGCAGCTTGGCGGGGGCTAATGAAAAACTGTTTTTT. The encoded protein is CASSLAGANEKLFF. The rearrangement uses TRBV5-6 and TRBJ1-4; possibly TRBD1 for D (5 bases). The CDR3 runs 14 residues. Germline V gives CDR1 SGHDT, CDR2 YYEEEE. V lost 0 bases, J lost 3 bases, and 6 bases lay in between.

V and J are TRBV5-6 and TRBJ2-5; perhaps TRBD2 as D (6 bases). V shed 4 bases and J shed 2 bases, with 15 bases lying between them. CDR3 length: 15 residues. Germline V gene data show CDR1 as SGHDT and CDR2 as YYEEEE. Here the CDR3 reads CASSQEGGAQETQYF. CDR3 coding DNA: TGTGCCAGCAGCCAGGAGGGTGGGGCACAAGAGACCCAGTACTTC.